This T cell receptor (beta chain) was recovered during a study of blood T cell repertoires in COVID-19. Individuals aged roughly 18 to 95 years were recruited from 24 US areas. Data came from immunoSEQ multiplex PCR; TCRdb stores just in-frame clones and leaves some out. The table shows over 150,000 clones, with around 82% occurring only once. Germline-derived CDR1 and CDR2 are MNHEY and SVGAGI. Germline trimming cut 4 bases from V and 4 bases from J; bases unmatched to any gene: 4. This CDR3 region has 15 residues. The rearrangement joins TRBV6-5 to TRBJ1-1; TRBD1 matches 12 bases. The receptor was derived from a man aged 40-49 years who had recovered from COVID-19. Sequences were obtained from PBMCs or T cells enriched from blood (not recorded which). The CDR3 spells CASSSQGQGATEAFF. The CDR3 coding sequence is TGTGCCAGCAGTTCCCAGGGACAGGGGGCCACTGAAGCTTTCTTT.